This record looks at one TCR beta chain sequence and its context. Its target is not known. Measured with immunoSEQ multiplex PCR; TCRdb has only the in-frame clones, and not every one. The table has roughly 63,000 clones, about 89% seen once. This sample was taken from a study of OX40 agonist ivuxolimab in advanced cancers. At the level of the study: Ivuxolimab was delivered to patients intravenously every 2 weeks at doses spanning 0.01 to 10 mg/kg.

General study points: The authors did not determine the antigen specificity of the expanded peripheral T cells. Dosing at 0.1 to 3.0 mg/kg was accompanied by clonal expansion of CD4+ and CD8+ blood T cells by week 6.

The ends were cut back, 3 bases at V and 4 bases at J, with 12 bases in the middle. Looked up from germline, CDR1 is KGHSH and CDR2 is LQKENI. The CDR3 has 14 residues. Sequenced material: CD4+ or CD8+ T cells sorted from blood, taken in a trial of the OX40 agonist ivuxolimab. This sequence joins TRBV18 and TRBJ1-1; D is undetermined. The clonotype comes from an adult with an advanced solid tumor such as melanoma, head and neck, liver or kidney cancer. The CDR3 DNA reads TGTGCCAGCTCACCGCCGACCGCTGGCACTGAAGCTTTCTTT. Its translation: CASSPPTAGTEAFF.